This T cell receptor beta chain was sequenced for a study of blood T cells in healthy people across ages. Notes on the study in general: Naive CD4+ cells and diversity were both higher in long-lived donors than in aged donors.

Primed by a sample-barcoded 5' primer and a J-beta primer mix, a second PCR proceeded for 7 to 11 cycles. The authors tagged each cDNA molecule using a template-switch adaptor with 12 random nucleotides. TCRdb used MiXCR to reprocess the 5' RACE reads, holding one entry per CDR3 protein. The data hold about 1.7 million distinct CDR3 sequences, with 28% observed a single time. Germline loops: CDR1 SGHTA, CDR2 FQGNSA. V trimming: 3 bases; J trimming: 3 bases; junction bases outside the gene matches: 9. This CDR3 comprises 16 residues. Details on this clonotype: Its antigen is unknown.

The V call is TRBV7-2, the J call TRBJ1-2; 8 bases match TRBD1. This sequence was found in a woman aged 25 to 39 in good health. The sample consisted of blood. CDR3 coding DNA: TGTGCCAGCAGCTTCAGGGGGCGGGGATGGGACTATGGCTACACCTTC. Translating it yields CASSFRGRGWDYGYTF.